One and the same sample provided the 20 T cell receptor beta chains below, sequenced in a study of CD8+ T cells in alopecia areata. RNA was isolated and reverse transcribed to cDNA, the sequencing template. Measured with immunoSEQ multiplex PCR; TCRdb has only the in-frame clones, and not every one. The sample lists tens of thousands of clones; 25% to 35% were seen once. As for treatment: oral pan-JAK inhibitor, 5-10 mg twice daily. Sequences were derived from CD8+ T cells sorted from blood, sampled at week 4, from a patient treated with tofacitinib. Receptor source: a human donor with alopecia areata.

The count of this clone is one. The CDR3 here is CASHGTNRLSYF. For the CDR3, the DNA is TGTGCCAGCCACGGGACAAACAGGCTTTCATACTTC. V is TRBV27 and J is TRBJ2-7; tentatively, D is TRBD1 (6 bases). The germline V gene has CDR1 MNHEY and CDR2 SMNVEV (reference sequence). V shed 8 bases and J shed 13 bases, with 21 bases lying between them. There are 12 residues in the CDR3.

J is TRBJ2-4 and V is TRBV29-1; 13 nucleotides agree with TRBD2. Germline trimming cut 4 bases from V and 8 bases from J; bases unmatched to any gene: 11. The CDR3 is made up of 16 amino acids. Germline V CDR1 and CDR2: SQVTM, ANQGSEA. The CDR3 sequence: CSVGGTSGAMRDIQYF. The DNA for the CDR3 is TGCAGCGTTGGGGGGACTAGCGGGGCGATGAGGGACATTCAGTACTTC.

V is TRBV5-6 and J is TRBJ2-7; D is ambiguous. V was cut by 6 bases and J by 3 bases, with 16 bases left in between. The CDR3 sequence is 14 residues long. Germline assignment: CDR1 SGHDT and CDR2 YYEEEE. CDR3 residues: CASTPGVSYYEQYF. CDR3 sequence (DNA): TGTGCCAGCACCCCTGGGGTCAGTTACTACGAGCAGTACTTC.

This clone was detected only a few times. J is TRBJ2-2 and V is TRBV7-9, with 12 bases fitting TRBD2. The CDR3 runs 16 residues. The ends lost 6 bases at V and 4 bases at J; junction bases unmatched: 6. Looked up from germline, CDR1 is SEHNR and CDR2 is FQNEAQ (reference sequence). The CDR3 protein is CASSSTSGRSTGELFF. The CDR3, as DNA: TGTGCCAGCAGTTCGACTAGCGGGAGATCCACCGGGGAGCTGTTTTTT.

The chain employs TRBV6-1 and TRBJ2-2; no clear D gene. CDR1 is MNHNS and CDR2 is SASEGT in the germline V gene. This CDR3 comprises 14 residues. The V end was cut by 7 bases, the J end by 0 bases, with 9 bases between. CDR3 coding DNA: TGTGCCAGCATGACGGAATCGAACACCGGGGAGCTGTTTTTT. It yields the protein CASMTESNTGELFF.

This clone appeared a few times. This chain connects TRBV30 to TRBJ2-1; D is unresolved. CDR3 length: 12 amino acids. Germline V gives CDR1 GTSNPN, CDR2 SVGIG (reference sequence). V lost 7 bases and J 9 bases, leaving 16 bases between the germline ends. For the CDR3, the DNA is TGTGCCTTTTTGCGTGGGGTTACTGAGCAGTTCTTC. Translating gives CAFLRGVTEQFF.

The V and J genes are TRBV11-2 and TRBJ2-3; D is uncertain. V was pared by 2 bases and J by 2 bases, with 5 bases between. In germline, CDR1 is SGHAT, CDR2 FQNNGV. The CDR3 is made up of 13 amino acids. In DNA form, the CDR3 reads TGTGCCAGCAGCTTACGGAACACAGATACGCAGTATTTT. Translating it yields CASSLRNTDTQYF.

V and J are TRBV6-1 and TRBJ1-1; no clear D gene. CDR1 MNHNS and CDR2 SASEGT come from the germline V gene. Trimming pared 10 bases from V and 6 bases from J, leaving 15 bases between. CDR3 length: 12 amino acids. CDR3 DNA: TGTGCCACCACTCCGTTGAGTCCTGAAGCTTTCTTT. Protein product: CATTPLSPEAFF.

Only a few counts were recorded for this clone. The J gene is TRBJ2-1, the V gene TRBV12-5; TRBD1 is a possible D gene (6 bases). The CDR3 spans 16 residues. Germline V gene data show CDR1 as LGHNT and CDR2 as FRNRAP. Trimming took 7 bases from V and 3 from J, leaving 19 bases between them. For the CDR3, the DNA is TGTGCTAGTGCCCTCGTTGCAGGACAGATCTACAATGAGCAGTTCTTC. This gives the protein CASALVAGQIYNEQFF.

This clone appeared a single time. This rearrangement joins TRBV7-9 to TRBJ1-1; D ambiguous. This CDR3 comprises 15 residues. V was trimmed by 1 base and J by 4 bases, leaving 13 bases between them. Germline V gene data show CDR1 as SEHNR and CDR2 as FQNEAQ (reference sequence). This chain's CDR3 is CASSLDSEGVTEAFF. CDR3 coding DNA: TGTGCCAGCAGCTTAGATTCCGAGGGCGTCACTGAAGCTTTCTTT.

This clone was detected only a few times. The CDR3 spells CASSLLMGNQPQHF. As DNA, the CDR3 is TGTGCCAGCAGTTTACTGATGGGAAATCAGCCCCAGCATTTT. The chain combines TRBV28 with TRBJ1-5; D remains unclear. Trimming shortened V by 2 bases and J by 4 bases, and 9 bases separated the two germline ends. The CDR3 contains 14 residues. In germline, CDR1 is MDHEN, CDR2 SYDVKM. Variable domain in full (rest from reference TRBV28 and TRBJ1-5): DVKVTQSSRYLVKRTGEKVFLECVQDMDHENMFWYRQDPGLGLRLIYFSYDVKMKEKGDIPEGYSVSREKKERFSLILESASTNQTSMYLCASSLLMGNQPQHFGDGTRLSIL.

A few counts support this clone. The V gene is TRBV29-1, the J gene TRBJ1-1; D gene ambiguous. CDR3 length: 14 residues. With 4 bases removed from V and 3 bases from J, the gap between germline ends came to 15 bases. CDR1 and CDR2 from the germline V gene are SQVTM and ANQGSEA. The CDR3 DNA reads TGCAGCGTTGTTTCCGGTGGGTATGACACTGAAGCTTTCTTT. This translates into CSVVSGGYDTEAFF.

Worth noting for this clone: A read error may account for a junction end that differs from germline. The V call is TRBV10-2, the J call TRBJ2-3; 7 bases line up with TRBD1. Germline-derived CDR1 and CDR2 are WSHSY and SAAADI. This CDR3 is 14 amino acids long. The CDR3 bases are TGTGCCAGCAGTGACGGACAGGACGCAGATACGCAGTATTTT. Translating it yields CASSDGQDADTQYF.

The table lists this clone with a few counts. CDR3 amino acids: CSPWRREVGGNQPQHF. The CDR3 DNA sequence: TGCAGCCCGTGGAGGAGGGAGGTTGGAGGCAATCAGCCCCAGCATTTT. The chain combines TRBV29-1 with TRBJ1-5; D is unresolved. This CDR3 is 16 amino acids long. Germline CDR1 and CDR2: SQVTM and ANQGSEA. The V end was cut by 8 bases, the J end by 2 bases, with 22 bases between. The complete variable domain, with remaining parts taken from reference TRBV29-1 and TRBJ1-5, reads SAVISQKPSRDICQRGTSLTIQCQVDSQVTMMFWYRQQPGQSLTLIATANQGSEATYESGFVIDKFPISRPNLTFSTLTVSNMSPEDSSIYLCSPWRREVGGNQPQHFGDGTRLSIL.

The rearrangement uses TRBV9 and TRBJ1-4; D remains ambiguous. This CDR3 region has 14 residues. V was shortened by 7 bases and J by 0 bases, with 10 bases between the two germline ends. Germline lookup yields CDR1 SGDLS and CDR2 YYNGEE. The CDR3 DNA follows: TGTGCCAGCCCCAGAGTTGCAACTAATGAAAAACTGTTTTTT. Translated: CASPRVATNEKLFF.

Written as DNA, the CDR3 is TGCGCCAGCACCGACACCGCTAGCGGGAGGGCGGATACGCAGTATTTT. Encoded protein: CASTDTASGRADTQYF. The chain combines TRBV10-1 with TRBJ2-3, with TRBD2 matching over 12 bases. The junction had 11 bases not matched to a gene; V was cut back by 7 bases and J by 6 bases. Germline CDR1 WNHNN, CDR2 SYGVQD (reference sequence). This CDR3 comprises 16 residues.

The V and J genes are TRBV29-1 and TRBJ2-2; 9 bases are shared with TRBD1. This CDR3 has 14 residues. CDR1 is SQVTM, CDR2 ANQGSEA, per germline. V lost 6 bases and J lost 2; bases outside the gene matches: 4. The CDR3 loop is CSVVTGGNTGELFF. CDR3 coding DNA: TGCAGCGTGGTAACAGGGGGCAACACCGGGGAGCTGTTTTTT.

This clone turned up a few times. In DNA form, the CDR3 reads TGTGCCAGCAGTCCCCTCGGGGGGGAAGAGACCCAGTACTTC. Protein product: CASSPLGGEETQYF. The rearrangement links TRBV28 to TRBJ2-5; 8 bases line up with TRBD2. V lost 5 bases and J lost 3; bases outside the gene matches: 5. Germline CDR1 reads MDHEN; CDR2 reads SYDVKM. The CDR3 contains 14 residues.

This clone was picked up a small number of times. The chain has TRBV2 and TRBJ2-7; tentative D call: TRBD2 (6 bases). The CDR3 is 15 amino acids. The V end lost 5 bases, the J end lost 0 bases, and 14 bases lay between the germline ends. Germline loops: CDR1 SNHLY, CDR2 FYNNEI. The CDR3 is CASSPPGLFSYEQYF. The CDR3, as DNA: TGTGCCAGCAGTCCCCCGGGACTTTTCTCCTACGAGCAGTACTTC.

The V and J genes are TRBV29-1 and TRBJ1-1; D ambiguous. Germline values: CDR1 SQVTM, CDR2 ANQGSEA. V lost 7 bases and J lost 1, with 13 bases in between. This CDR3 region has 13 residues. The CDR3 loop reads CSGSGWGNTEAFF. CDR3 DNA sequence: TGCAGCGGGTCGGGGTGGGGGAACACTGAAGCTTTCTTT.